A selection of T cell receptor beta chains follows, all from one sample in a study of cytomegalovirus exposure and HLA in healthy donors. Sequencing used immunoSEQ multiplex PCR; TCRdb keeps in-frame clones, though not all of them. This table has approximately 180,000 clones, around 87% appearing once. The sequenced material came from PBMCs. Receptors originate from a young woman in good health and CMV-seronegative. Both conserved end residues are part of each CDR3. D genes are given only for firm matches. The size field is filled for only some rows; it gives once, few, many or a size class.

d_call,cdr3_length,v_call,clone_size,cdr3_aa
-,14,TRBV29-1,once,CSVVYGMSSYEQYF
TRBD2,14,TRBV7-2,-,CASSLVAGGDTQYF
-,14,TRBV7-9,-,CASSARPDGTEAFF
TRBD1,14,TRBV5-1,-,CASSDGTGVYEQYF
TRBD1,12,TRBV6-1,-,CASGTGSYEQYF
-,16,TRBV29-1,once,CSVEVLDLLGRYEQYF
TRBD2,13,TRBV5-6,-,CASSTLTSGTQYF
TRBD2,15,TRBV7-9,once,CASIQLAGGTDTQYF
-,13,TRBV18,-,CASSPDTNYGYTF
-,14,TRBV9,once,CASSVGQTNEKLFF
-,12,TRBV30,-,CAFLQGSYEQYF
TRBD1,16,TRBV6-1,-,CASSGGETGQNYGYTF
-,15,TRBV7-6,-,CASSLGGGPTDTQYF
TRBD2,16,TRBV18,-,CASSPIGSGGENEQFF
-,12,TRBV18,-,CASSSDSETQYF